Here is one TCR beta chain with its context. Its antigen is still unknown. It has no much larger one-base neighbor in the sample; base qualities were not kept. The trial excluded patients who had a history of autoimmune disease or who were on systemic immunosuppression. Peripheral blood for TCR sequencing was collected from all dose cohorts at baseline, on cycle 4 day 1, and on cycle 7 day 1. The samples were drawn from a first-in-human, open-label, multicenter phase I dose-escalation trial of ivuxolimab. Adults with locally advanced or metastatic head and neck squamous cell, hepatocellular, melanoma or renal cell carcinoma were enrolled in the trial. CD4+ and CD8+ T cells were sorted separately from peripheral blood before TCR sequencing. The data stem from a study of OX40 agonist ivuxolimab in advanced cancers. About the full investigation: The costimulatory receptor OX40 (CD134) was targeted by ivuxolimab, a fully human IgG2 agonistic monoclonal antibody. Intravenous ivuxolimab was administered to patients every 2 weeks at six dose levels: 0.01, 0.1, 0.3, 1.5, 3 and 10 mg/kg. Of the 50 or so patients in dose escalation, about 20 had hepatocellular carcinoma, about 15 had melanoma, 9 had renal cell carcinoma and 9 had head and neck cancer. The dose-escalation cohort was approximately 83% male with a mean age of about 65 years, ranging from roughly 23 to 85. Patients were allowed to have had prior anti-PD-1, anti-PD-L1 or anti-CTLA-4 therapy, and approximately 40% of the dose-escalation patients had previously received checkpoint inhibitors. Partial responses occurred in three dose-escalation patients, of whom one had hepatocellular carcinoma and two had cutaneous melanoma. The point of sequencing TCRbeta in the periphery was to test whether ivuxolimab changed TCR sequence diversity and drove clonal T-cell expansion. The paper covers the monotherapy dose-escalation part of the phase I ivuxolimab trial, which included N ≈ 52 patients. Overall results and qualifications from the work: In partial responders in the 0.1-3.0 mg/kg groups, normalized peripheral clonal expansion was found to be among the lowest, especially among CD8+ T cells. Antigen specificity was not determined for the clonally expanded peripheral T cells. At doses of 0.1 to 3.0 mg/kg, clonal expansion of both CD4+ and CD8+ blood T cells was observed from baseline to week 6. Low levels of normalized T-cell clonal expansion were also seen in some patients who did not respond. After ivuxolimab, more expanded clones were found on average in CD8+ T cells than in CD4+ T cells.

Genomic DNA was isolated from the sorted cells so that the TCRbeta CDR3 region could be sequenced. The immunoSEQ Assay was used to sequence the TCRbeta CDR3 regions. TCRdb mirrors the immuneACCESS table, restricted to in-frame sequences. Some clones are absent from its copies; in checked studies, under half trace to an unresolved V gene, and the reason for the others is unknown. The sample table lists over 80,000 clones, more than 85% of them with a count of one. The ten top clones hold 0.9% to 1.2% of the sample. The sample consisted of CD4+ or CD8+ T cells sorted from blood, taken in a trial of the OX40 agonist ivuxolimab. This sequence originates from an adult with an advanced solid tumor such as melanoma, head and neck, liver or kidney cancer.

This receptor carries the CDR3 CASSVSYGASYNEQFF. In nucleotides, the sequence is TGTGCCAGCAGTGTAAGTTACGGGGCGTCCTACAATGAGCAGTTCTTC. Recombination connected TRBV6-1 to TRBJ2-1; the D match is possibly TRBD1 or TRBD2, with 5 bases aligned in each. Per the germline V gene, MNHNS is the CDR1 and SASEGT is the CDR2. The CDR3 runs 16 amino acids, cysteine and phenylalanine included. Only CDR3 DNA remains: 48 bases, in frame from the first base. V is shortened by 4 bases, J by 1 base, and the region joining them spans 14 bases.